This T cell receptor beta chain was profiled in a study of neurological immune-mediated disorders (dated by TCRdb to between 2018 and 2020). As for the study more broadly: Using UMI-based sequencing, the study compared peripheral blood TCR-beta repertoires from patients with HTLV-I-associated myelopathy (HAM/TSP), patients with multiple sclerosis, and healthy controls. Alongside PBMC samples, the set of 80 to 130 TCR-beta libraries contained longitudinal samples, technical triplicates, and paired CD4+ and CD8+ T-cell subsets that had been sorted. To precisely calculate how much the frequency of each individual clone varied, libraries were sequenced in technical triplicate. The cohort included 60 to 75 subjects: about 15 with HAM/TSP, about 34 with multiple sclerosis, and 20 healthy controls.

Sample time point, as interpreted from the label and publication: technical triplicate 3. TCR libraries for sorted subsets were made from over 750,000 sorted CD4+ or CD8+ T cells. PBMCs were separated from peripheral blood using Ficoll-Hypaque density gradient centrifugation and then cryopreserved in liquid nitrogen. The study also sequenced paired sorted CD4+ and CD8+ subsets from healthy controls, HAM/TSP patients and MS patients. The CDR3 measures 14 amino acids from cysteine to phenylalanine. The sequence is cut down to CDR3 DNA, 42 bases in frame from base 1. CDR1 and CDR2, per the germline V gene (reference sequence), are DFQATT and SNEGSKA. Compared with germline, V lacks 0 bases and J lacks 2 bases; bases without a gene match: 3. cDNA synthesis used template-switch 5'RACE with a primer carrying a 10-nucleotide random unique molecular identifier tagging each TCR transcript. Over 190 million TCR-beta sequences, covering 15-18 subjects, were produced in each sequencing run. The RNeasy kit was used for extraction of total RNA. The KAPA Real-time Library Amplification kit was used to amplify TCR-beta VDJ regions with primers for the TCR constant region and the 5'RACE anchor. Sample indexes and Illumina adaptors were added in a first PCR, after which library yield was increased in a second PCR. After Ampure bead purification, the TCR product of roughly 650 bp was size-selected on a 2% E-gel SizeSelection system. Before pooling, library quality was checked on a Bioanalyzer, concentration was measured with Qubit, and libraries were quantified with the Kapa Library Quantification kit. Paired-end 2 x 150 bp sequencing of the libraries was performed on an Illumina HiSeq 2500. To increase sequence diversity, roughly 23-30% phiX was spiked into each library pool. The study's processing was this. Quality-filtered reads were processed with the UMI-based MiGEC pipeline, and over 75% of raw TCR sequences were removed by the MiGEC pipeline during error correction. IMGT germline references were used for aligning VDJ genes, and each clonotype was defined as a unique CDR3 amino acid sequence together with its V-J genes. Clonal expansion, Shannon diversity and CDR3 relatedness (CalcPairwiseDistances, ClusterSamples) were evaluated with VDJtools, and phylogenetic trees were built with CLCbio workbench. Using coefficient-of-variation modelling across technical triplicates, the study counted a clone as expanded if it had at least 8 unique UMIs. TCRdb reprocessed the public reads (quality trimming at Q25 with fastp, clone calling with MiXCR) and kept in-frame beta chains. Records with the same CDR3 protein are collapsed into one entry carrying the most frequent genes and DNA. The V and J calls follow TCRdb's processing rather than the paper's. The table for this sample lists tens of thousands of distinct CDR3 sequences; less than 20% of them were counted only once. Clones ranked in the top ten supply around 5% of the sample.

Broader findings and caveats from the paper: No identical CDR3 amino acid sequences were shared among expanded clones across subjects, suggesting private TCR-beta repertoires in all groups. TCR clonal expansion was highest in HAM/TSP patients and lowest in MS patients, with MS patients falling below even healthy controls.

This clonotype was seen repeatedly, ten times or more. Its antigen remains unidentified. Qualities for individual bases were not recorded, and no much larger clone is one base off. Specimen: CD4+ T cells from blood. The V gene is TRBV20-1 and the J gene is TRBJ2-5, and 7 junctional nucleotides match TRBD2. The TCR comes from a female donor with HTLV-1-associated myelopathy (HAM/TSP). CDR3 reads: CSARDPGGQETQYF. The DNA reads TGCAGTGCTAGAGATCCGGGAGGACAAGAGACCCAGTACTTC.